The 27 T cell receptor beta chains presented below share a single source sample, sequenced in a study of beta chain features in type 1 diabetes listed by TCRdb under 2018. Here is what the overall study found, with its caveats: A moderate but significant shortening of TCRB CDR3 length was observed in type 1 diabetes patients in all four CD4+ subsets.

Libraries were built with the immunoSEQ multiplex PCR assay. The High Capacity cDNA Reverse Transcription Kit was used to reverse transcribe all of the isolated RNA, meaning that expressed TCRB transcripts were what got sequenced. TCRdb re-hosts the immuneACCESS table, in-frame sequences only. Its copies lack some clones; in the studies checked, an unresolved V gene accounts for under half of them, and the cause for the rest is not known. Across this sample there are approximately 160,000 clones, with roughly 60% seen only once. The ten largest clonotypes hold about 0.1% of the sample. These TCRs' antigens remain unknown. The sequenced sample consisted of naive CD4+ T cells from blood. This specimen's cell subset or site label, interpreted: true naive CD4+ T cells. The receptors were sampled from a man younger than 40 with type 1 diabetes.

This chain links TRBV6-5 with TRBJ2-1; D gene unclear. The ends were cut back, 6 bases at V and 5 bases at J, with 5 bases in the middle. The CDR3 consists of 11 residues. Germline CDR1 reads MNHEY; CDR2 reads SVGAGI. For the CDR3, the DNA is TGTGCCAGCAGAAAGCACAATGAGCAGTTCTTC. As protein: CASRKHNEQFF.

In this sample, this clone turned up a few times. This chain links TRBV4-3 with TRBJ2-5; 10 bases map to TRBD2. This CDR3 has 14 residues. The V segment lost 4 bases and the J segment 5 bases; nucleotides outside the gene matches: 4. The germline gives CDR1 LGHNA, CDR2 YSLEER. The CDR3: CASSPVAGGETQYF. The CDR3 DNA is TGCGCCAGCAGCCCCGTAGCGGGGGGCGAGACCCAGTACTTC.

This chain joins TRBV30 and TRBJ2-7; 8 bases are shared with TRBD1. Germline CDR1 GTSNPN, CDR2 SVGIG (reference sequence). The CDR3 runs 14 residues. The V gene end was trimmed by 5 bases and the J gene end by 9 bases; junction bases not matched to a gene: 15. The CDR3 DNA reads TGTGCCTGGGGGATCGGGACAGGTGATTCGCGGCAGTACTTC. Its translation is CAWGIGTGDSRQYF.

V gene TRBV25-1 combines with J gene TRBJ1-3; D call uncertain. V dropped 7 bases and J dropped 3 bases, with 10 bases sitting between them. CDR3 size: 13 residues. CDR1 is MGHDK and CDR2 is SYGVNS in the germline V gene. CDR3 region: CASMDGNGNTIYF. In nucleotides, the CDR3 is TGTGCCAGCATGGACGGTAATGGAAACACCATATATTTT. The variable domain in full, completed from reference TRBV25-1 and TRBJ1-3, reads EADIYQTPRYLVIGTGKKITLECSQTMGHDKMYWYQQDPGMELHLIHYSYGVNSTEKGDLSSESTVSRIRTEHFPLTLESARPSHTSQYLCASMDGNGNTIYFGEGSWLTVV.

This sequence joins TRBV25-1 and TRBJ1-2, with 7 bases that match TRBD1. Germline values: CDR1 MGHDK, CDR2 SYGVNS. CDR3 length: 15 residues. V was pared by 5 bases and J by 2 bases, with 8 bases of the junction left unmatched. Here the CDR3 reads CASSNVPTGNYGYTF. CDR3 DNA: TGTGCCAGCAGTAATGTCCCGACAGGGAACTATGGCTACACCTTC.

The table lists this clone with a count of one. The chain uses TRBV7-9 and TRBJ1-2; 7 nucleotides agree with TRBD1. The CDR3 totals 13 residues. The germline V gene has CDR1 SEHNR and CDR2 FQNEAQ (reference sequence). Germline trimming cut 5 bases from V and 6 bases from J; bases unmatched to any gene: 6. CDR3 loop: CASSRQGVDGYTF. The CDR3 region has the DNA TGTGCCAGCAGCCGACAGGGTGTCGATGGCTACACCTTC.

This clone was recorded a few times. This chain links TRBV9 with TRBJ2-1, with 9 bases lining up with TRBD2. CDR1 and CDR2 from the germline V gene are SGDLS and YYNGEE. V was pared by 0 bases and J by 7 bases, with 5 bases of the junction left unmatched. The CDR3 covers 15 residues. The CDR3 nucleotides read TGTGCCAGCAGCGTAGGGCTAGCGGGGAGGAATGAGCAGTTCTTC. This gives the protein CASSVGLAGRNEQFF.

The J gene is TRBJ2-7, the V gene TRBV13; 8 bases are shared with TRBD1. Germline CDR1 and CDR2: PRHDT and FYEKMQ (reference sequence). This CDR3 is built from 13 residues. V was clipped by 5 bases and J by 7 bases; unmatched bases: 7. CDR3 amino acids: CASSLDRAEEQYF. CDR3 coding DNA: TGTGCCAGCAGCCTGGACAGGGCTGAAGAGCAGTACTTC.

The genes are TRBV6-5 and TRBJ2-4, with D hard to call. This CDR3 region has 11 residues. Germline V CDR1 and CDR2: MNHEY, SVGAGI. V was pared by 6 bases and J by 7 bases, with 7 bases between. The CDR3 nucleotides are TGTGCCAGCAGACAGACCAACATTCAGTACTTC. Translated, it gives CASRQTNIQYF.

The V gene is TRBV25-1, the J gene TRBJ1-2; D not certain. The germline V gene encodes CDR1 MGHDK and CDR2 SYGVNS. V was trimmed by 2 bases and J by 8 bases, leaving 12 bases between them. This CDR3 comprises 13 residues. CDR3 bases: TGTGCCAGCAGTGAAACTCAGGTCATGGGCTACACCTTC. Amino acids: CASSETQVMGYTF.

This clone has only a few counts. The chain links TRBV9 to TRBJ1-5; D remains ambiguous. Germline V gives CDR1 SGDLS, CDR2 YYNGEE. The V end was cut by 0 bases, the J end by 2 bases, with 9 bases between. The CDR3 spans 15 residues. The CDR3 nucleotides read TGTGCCAGCAGCGTAGGAGCGCGCGGCAATCAGCCCCAGCATTTT. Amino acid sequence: CASSVGARGNQPQHF.

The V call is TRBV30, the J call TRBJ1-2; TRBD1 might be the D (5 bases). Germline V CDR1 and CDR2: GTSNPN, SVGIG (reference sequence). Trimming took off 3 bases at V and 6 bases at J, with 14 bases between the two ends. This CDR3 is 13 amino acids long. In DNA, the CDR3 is TGTGCCTGGAGCCCGGGACCGGCGGATGGCTACACCTTC. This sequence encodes CAWSPGPADGYTF.

CDR3 coding DNA: TGTGCCAGCAGCTTTACCCTCAGAGATGGCTACACCTTC. Translation: CASSFTLRDGYTF. The gene calls are TRBV7-9 and TRBJ1-2; D is unclear. The germline V gene has CDR1 SEHNR and CDR2 FQNEAQ (reference sequence). V lost 3 bases and J 6 bases, leaving 11 bases between the germline ends. The CDR3 has 13 residues.

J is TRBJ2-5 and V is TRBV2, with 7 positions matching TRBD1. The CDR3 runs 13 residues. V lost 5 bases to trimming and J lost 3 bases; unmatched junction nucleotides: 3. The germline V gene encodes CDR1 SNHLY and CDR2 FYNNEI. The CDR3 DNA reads TGTGCCAGCAGTCAAGACAGGGAAGAGACCCAGTACTTC. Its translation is CASSQDREETQYF.

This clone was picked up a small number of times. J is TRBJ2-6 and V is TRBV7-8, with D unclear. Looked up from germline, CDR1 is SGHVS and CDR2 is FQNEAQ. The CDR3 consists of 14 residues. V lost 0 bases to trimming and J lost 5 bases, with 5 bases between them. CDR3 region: CASSLAWRANVLTF. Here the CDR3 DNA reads TGTGCCAGCAGCTTAGCGTGGAGGGCCAACGTCCTGACTTTC.

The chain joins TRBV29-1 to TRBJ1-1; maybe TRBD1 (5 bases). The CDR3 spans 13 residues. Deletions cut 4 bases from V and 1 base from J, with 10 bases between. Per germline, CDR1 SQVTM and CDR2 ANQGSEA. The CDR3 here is CSVVGAGNTEAFF. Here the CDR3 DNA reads TGCAGCGTTGTTGGGGCTGGGAACACTGAAGCTTTCTTT.

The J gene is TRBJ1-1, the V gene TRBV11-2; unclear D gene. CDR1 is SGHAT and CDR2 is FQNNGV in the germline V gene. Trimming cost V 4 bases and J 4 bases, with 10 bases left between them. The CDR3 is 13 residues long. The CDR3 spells CASSSATGTEAFF. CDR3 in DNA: TGTGCCAGCAGCTCCGCGACGGGCACTGAAGCTTTCTTT.

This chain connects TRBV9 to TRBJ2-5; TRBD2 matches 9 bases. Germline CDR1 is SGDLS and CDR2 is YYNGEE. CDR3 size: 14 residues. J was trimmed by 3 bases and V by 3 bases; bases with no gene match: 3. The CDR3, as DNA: TGTGCCAGCAGCGCTAGACTAGCGGAAGAGACCCAGTACTTC. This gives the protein CASSARLAEETQYF. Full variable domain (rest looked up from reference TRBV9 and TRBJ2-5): DSGVTQTPKHLITATGQRVTLRCSPRSGDLSVYWYQQSLDQGLQFLIQYYNGEERAKGNILERFSAQQFPDLHSELNLSSLELGDSALYFCASSARLAEETQYFGPGTRLLVL.

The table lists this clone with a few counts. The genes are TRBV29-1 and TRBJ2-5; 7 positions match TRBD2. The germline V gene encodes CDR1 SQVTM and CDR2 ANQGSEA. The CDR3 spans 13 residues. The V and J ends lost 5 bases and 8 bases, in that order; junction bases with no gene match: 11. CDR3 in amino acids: CSVLERGVDTQYF. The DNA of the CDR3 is TGCAGCGTTCTCGAGCGGGGAGTTGATACCCAGTACTTC.

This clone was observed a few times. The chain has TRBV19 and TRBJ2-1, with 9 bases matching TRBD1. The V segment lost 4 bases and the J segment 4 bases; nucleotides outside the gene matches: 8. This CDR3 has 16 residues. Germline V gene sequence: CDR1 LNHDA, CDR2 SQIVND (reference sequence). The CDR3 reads CASSRSGQGTYNEQFF. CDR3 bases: TGTGCCAGTAGTAGGTCGGGACAGGGTACTTACAATGAGCAGTTCTTC.

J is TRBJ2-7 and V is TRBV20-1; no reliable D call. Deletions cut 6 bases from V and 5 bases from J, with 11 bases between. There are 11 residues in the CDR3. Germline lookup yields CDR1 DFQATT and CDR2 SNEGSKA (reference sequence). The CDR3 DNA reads TGCAGTGCCACGGTCGTGGACGAGCAGTACTTC. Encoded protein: CSATVVDEQYF.

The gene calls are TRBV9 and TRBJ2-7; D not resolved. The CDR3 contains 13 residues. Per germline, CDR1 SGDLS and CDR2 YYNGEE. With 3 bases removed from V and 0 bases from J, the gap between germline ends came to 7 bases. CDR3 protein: CASSAHPSYEQYF. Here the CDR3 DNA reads TGTGCCAGCAGCGCCCACCCCTCCTACGAGCAGTACTTC.

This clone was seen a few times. DNA for the CDR3: TGTGCCTGGAGTGTTTCTATCGGGCAGCCGTATAATTCACCCCTCCACTTT. Translation gives CAWSVSIGQPYNSPLHF. The V gene is TRBV30, the J gene TRBJ1-6; D is unresolved. V was trimmed by 0 bases and J by 4 bases, leaving 16 bases between them. Germline-derived CDR1 and CDR2 are GTSNPN and SVGIG (reference sequence). The CDR3 totals 17 residues.

The CDR3 DNA is TGCGCCAGCAGCCAAGGGCTTTGGGATGGCTACACCTTC. Its translation: CASSQGLWDGYTF. This sequence joins TRBV4-3 and TRBJ1-2; D is unclear. Germline CDR1 LGHNA, CDR2 YSLEER. The CDR3 sequence is 13 residues long. V lost 1 base and J lost 6, with 9 bases in between.

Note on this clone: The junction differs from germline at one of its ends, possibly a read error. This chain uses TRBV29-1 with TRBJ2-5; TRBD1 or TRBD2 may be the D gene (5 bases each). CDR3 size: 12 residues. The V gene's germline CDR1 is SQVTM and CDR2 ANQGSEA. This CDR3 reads CSGEERGETQYF. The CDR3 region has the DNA TGCAGCGGTGAAGAGAGGGGAGAGACCCAGTACTTC.

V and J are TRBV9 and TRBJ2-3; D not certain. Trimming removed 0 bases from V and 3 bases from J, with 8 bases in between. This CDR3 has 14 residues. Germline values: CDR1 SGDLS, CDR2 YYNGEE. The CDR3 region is CASSVGVPTDTQYF. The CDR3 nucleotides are TGTGCCAGCAGCGTAGGGGTTCCAACAGATACGCAGTATTTT.

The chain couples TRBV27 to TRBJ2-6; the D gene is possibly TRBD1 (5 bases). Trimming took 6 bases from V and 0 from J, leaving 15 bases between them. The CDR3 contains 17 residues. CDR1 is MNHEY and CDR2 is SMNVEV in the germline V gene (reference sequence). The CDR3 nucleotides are TGTGCCAGCAGCTTGACAGTTTATCGCTCTGGGGCCAACGTCCTGACTTTC. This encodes CASSLTVYRSGANVLTF.